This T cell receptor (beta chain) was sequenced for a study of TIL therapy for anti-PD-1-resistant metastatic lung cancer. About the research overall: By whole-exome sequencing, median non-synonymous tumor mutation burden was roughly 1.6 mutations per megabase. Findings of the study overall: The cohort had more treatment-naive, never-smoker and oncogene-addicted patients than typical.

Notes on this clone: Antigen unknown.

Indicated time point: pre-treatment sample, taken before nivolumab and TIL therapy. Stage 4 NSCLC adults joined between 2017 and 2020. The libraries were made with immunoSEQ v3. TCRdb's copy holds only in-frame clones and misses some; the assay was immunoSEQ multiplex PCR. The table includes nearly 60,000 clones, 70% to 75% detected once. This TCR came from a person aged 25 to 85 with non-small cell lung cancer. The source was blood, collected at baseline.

CDR3 sequence (DNA): TGTGCCACCAGCAGTGAGCGGGGTTTGCTAGCTGTGCAGTTCTTC. Its protein is CATSSERGLLAVQFF. The chain links TRBV15 to TRBJ2-1; 7 nucleotides agree with TRBD2. Germline V CDR1 and CDR2: LNHNV, YYDKDF (reference sequence). The CDR3 is 15 amino acids. Losses at the gene ends were 3 bases for V and 12 bases for J; bases not matched to a gene: 14.